This T cell receptor beta chain originates from a study of T-cell reconstitution after alpha-beta-depleted transplantation in children listed by TCRdb under 2016. The study in broad terms: Using TCR repertoire profiling, the study followed T-cell immune reconstitution in a quantitative way in children after TCRalphabeta/CD19-depleted allogeneic hematopoietic cell transplantation.

Broader findings and caveats from the paper: In some patients, high TCRbeta diversity at day 60 was attributed to recipient T cells and intrathymic progenitors that had survived conditioning. The apparently early recovery of alphabetaT-cell counts about two months after transplant reportedly depended on only several hundred rapidly expanded clones that came from non-depleted graft cells. Hyperexpanded clone frequencies declined over subsequent months; after one year, T-cell counts and TCRbeta diversity were mostly attributed to newly produced T cells.

In the germline V gene, CDR1 corresponds to KGHSH and CDR2 to LQKENI. Measured from the cysteine to the phenylalanine, the CDR3 is 17 residues long. Left in the record is the CDR3 DNA by itself, 51 bases read in frame from the first base. V is cut back by 6 bases and J by 0 bases, with 14 bases in the junction unmatched. About this clonotype itself: It lacks a known antigen. No base-level quality is on record; no much larger clone is a single base apart.

Receptor amplification or capture employed PCR. The instrument given in TCRdb is Illumina HiSeq 2500. TCR libraries were prepared with molecular barcoding, using unique molecular identifiers to normalize TCRbeta repertoire quantification. TCRdb reworked the public reads: Q25 trimming with fastp, MiXCR clone assembly, productive beta chains retained. Here each entry gathers all rows of one CDR3 protein and keeps the most common genes and DNA. Recorded for this sample are 450,000 to 600,000 distinct CDR3 sequences; roughly 13% of them occurred a single time. Together, the top ten hold around 2% of the sample. The intended sense of this specimen's treatment or condition label: allogeneic hematopoietic cell transplantation with graft depleted of TCRalphabeta T cells and CD19 B cells. TCRalphabeta/CD19-depleted allogeneic hematopoietic cell grafts were given to the transplant recipients, all of whom were children.

The chain couples TRBV18 to TRBJ2-7; 7 bases in the junction line up with TRBD1. This clonotype was obtained from a male patient younger than 18 who had a stem cell transplant for acute myeloid leukemia, so the T cells may come from the graft donor. The sequencing used PBMCs, mostly from graft donor cells, collected 360 days after TCRalphabeta/CD19-depleted stem cell transplant. The CDR3 region has the sequence CASSLGIGTAFSYEQYF. The DNA sequence follows: TGTGCCAGCTCCCTCGGAATAGGGACAGCATTCTCCTACGAGCAGTACTTC.